The 19 T cell receptor beta chains below were found in one sample sequenced in a study of early T cells in non-severe SARS-CoV-2 infection. TCRdb re-analysed the 5' RACE reads in MiXCR, keeping a single row per CDR3 protein. There are over 60,000 distinct CDR3 sequences in the sample; under 9.5% occur only once, and 5.9% lies in the top ten. The sample consisted of whole blood. These receptors were collected from an adult who was a healthcare worker with PCR-confirmed SARS-CoV-2 infection or an uninfected control (not recorded which).

This clonotype was observed many times. The chain employs TRBV30 and TRBJ2-4; D unresolved. V lost 0 bases to trimming and J lost 5 bases, with 8 bases between them. There are 13 residues in the CDR3. Germline V gene sequence: CDR1 GTSNPN, CDR2 SVGIG (reference sequence). CDR3 in amino acids: CAWSVNLENIQYF. DNA for the CDR3: TGTGCCTGGAGTGTCAACCTCGAAAACATTCAGTACTTC.

This clonotype was observed at least ten times. The rearrangement links TRBV3-1 to TRBJ2-2; TRBD2 agrees at 12 bases. The J segment lost 0 bases and the V segment lost 7 bases, leaving 3 bases of the junction unmatched. Germline CDR1 LGHDT, CDR2 YNNKEL (reference sequence). The CDR3 sequence is 16 residues long. CDR3 protein: CASIGLAGSNTGELFF. The CDR3 nucleotides are TGTGCCAGCATCGGACTAGCGGGATCGAACACCGGGGAGCTGTTTTTT.

The CDR3 DNA reads TGTGCCAGCAGTTACCCACAGGGGACCTACAATGAGCAGTTCTTC. It is translated as CASSYPQGTYNEQFF. V gene TRBV6-6 combines with J gene TRBJ2-1; 7 bases match TRBD1. V was clipped by 2 bases and J by 2 bases; unmatched bases: 3. This CDR3 is 15 amino acids long. The germline gives CDR1 MNHNY, CDR2 SVGAGI (reference sequence).

This clonotype occurred many times. V and J are TRBV13 and TRBJ1-1, with D perhaps matching TRBD1 (6 bases). CDR1 and CDR2 from the germline V gene are PRHDT and FYEKMQ (reference sequence). CDR3 length equals 15 residues. V was trimmed by 5 bases and J by 8 bases, leaving 21 bases between them. CDR3 coding DNA: TGTGCCAGCAGCCTCGGGGGCGTAAACCCAACCGAAGCTTTCTTT. It translates to CASSLGGVNPTEAFF. Based on the CDR3 plus reference TRBV13 and TRBJ1-1, the full variable domain is AAGVIQSPRHLIKEKRETATLKCYPIPRHDTVYWYQQGPGQDPQFLISFYEKMQSDKGSIPDRFSAQQFSDYHSELNMSSLELGDSALYFCASSLGGVNPTEAFFGQGTRLTVV.

In this sample, this clonotype turned up many times. This chain joins TRBV7-8 and TRBJ2-1; D not resolved. CDR1 is SGHVS, CDR2 FQNEAQ, per germline. V shed 5 bases and J shed 8 bases, with 10 bases lying between them. CDR3 size: 12 residues. CDR3 DNA sequence: TGTGCCAGCAGCCCCCACTTAGATGAGCAGTTCTTC. It specifies CASSPHLDEQFF.

The table lists this clonotype with a few counts. V usage is TRBV27 and J usage is TRBJ1-4, with TRBD1 as a possible D gene (5 bases). The CDR3 is made up of 13 amino acids. Trimming removed 6 bases at V and 8 bases at J, with 13 bases between. Germline V gene lookup returns CDR1 MNHEY and CDR2 SMNVEV (reference sequence). The CDR3 DNA follows: TGTGCCAGCAGGGCAGGGTTCATGGAAAAACTGTTTTTT. Its protein product is CASRAGFMEKLFF. Filled out from reference TRBV27 and TRBJ1-4, the complete variable domain reads EAQVTQNPRYLITVTGKKLTVTCSQNMNHEYMSWYRQDPGLGLRQIYYSMNVEVTDKGDVPEGYKVSRKEKRNFPLILESPSPNQTSLYFCASRAGFMEKLFFGSGTQLSVL.

This clonotype has just a few counts. CDR3 nucleotide sequence: TGTGCCTGGAGCGCCGGGACAGAAAATTCACCCCTCCACTTT. Protein product: CAWSAGTENSPLHF. V usage is TRBV30 and J usage is TRBJ1-6; TRBD1 aligns across 7 bases. The CDR3 length is 14 residues. V dropped 3 bases and J dropped 7; count of bases not matched to a gene: 6. Germline V CDR1 and CDR2: GTSNPN, SVGIG (reference sequence).

The table lists this clonotype with a few counts. This chain connects TRBV10-1 to TRBJ2-3; D is undetermined. The CDR3 is 15 residues long. V gave up 4 bases and J gave up 2 bases, with 13 bases separating them. Germline loops: CDR1 WNHNN, CDR2 SYGVQD (reference sequence). This chain's CDR3 is CASSADNSFTDTQYF. CDR3 in DNA: TGCGCCAGCAGTGCGGATAACTCATTCACAGATACGCAGTATTTT.

A few counts support this clonotype. This chain joins TRBV21-1 and TRBJ2-4; the table's D call, TRBD1, has no DNA check behind it. TRBV21-1 is described as a pseudogene. This CDR3 contains 17 residues. CDR3 sequence (DNA): TGTGCCAGCAGCAAAGAGGCGGGGGGTCGTGAGTCAAACATTCAGTACTTC. Amino acid sequence: CASSKEAGGRESNIQYF.

This clonotype was recorded at least ten times. This sequence joins TRBV29-1 and TRBJ2-1, with D perhaps matching TRBD2 (6 bases). The V and J ends lost 7 bases and 9 bases respectively, with 16 bases between them. The CDR3 has 12 amino acids. Germline values: CDR1 SQVTM, CDR2 ANQGSEA. CDR3 DNA sequence: TGCAGCGGAGCCCCCTCGGGAGCTGAGCAGTTCTTC. It yields the protein CSGAPSGAEQFF.

There are a few counts of this clonotype. V is TRBV6-1 and J is TRBJ2-4; no definite D call. CDR1 and CDR2 (germline): MNHNS, SASEGT. This CDR3 comprises 15 residues. V gave up 7 bases and J gave up 8 bases, with 21 bases separating them. Here the CDR3 reads CASTDNLRSRYIQYF. CDR3 coding DNA: TGTGCCAGCACCGATAATCTCAGGAGTAGGTACATTCAGTACTTC.

This clonotype occurred many times. V is TRBV7-3 and J is TRBJ1-2, with 9 bases aligning to TRBD1. J gave up 2 bases and V 0 bases, and 4 bases lay outside the gene matches. The CDR3 consists of 16 residues. Germline V gene lookup returns CDR1 SGHTA and CDR2 FQGTGA. CDR3 region: CASSLTGQGRNYGYTF. The CDR3 coding sequence is TGTGCCAGCAGCTTAACGGGACAGGGAAGGAACTATGGCTACACCTTC. Variable domain in full (rest from reference TRBV7-3 and TRBJ1-2): GAGVSQTPSNKVTEKGKYVELRCDPISGHTALYWYRQSLGQGPEFLIYFQGTGAADDSGLPNDRFFAVRPEGSVSTLKIQRTERGDSAVYLCASSLTGQGRNYGYTFGSGTRLTVV.

The sample holds many counts of this clonotype. The V call is TRBV28, the J call TRBJ1-5; 9 nucleotides align to TRBD1. CDR3 length: 16 amino acids. J was trimmed by 7 bases and V by 6 bases; bases with no gene match: 13. Germline assignment: CDR1 MDHEN and CDR2 SYDVKM. CDR3 DNA: TGTGCCAGCAGCCAATACAGGGGACAGGGCGGACAGCCCCAGCATTTT. It translates to CASSQYRGQGGQPQHF.

This clonotype was seen a handful of times. The CDR3 DNA sequence: TGTGCCTGGAGTGTACGGTCCATCTCCGAGCAGTACTTC. Encoded protein: CAWSVRSISEQYF. The V gene is TRBV30, the J gene TRBJ2-7; no clear D. V lost 0 bases and J 6 bases, leaving 12 bases between the germline ends. The germline V gene has CDR1 GTSNPN and CDR2 SVGIG (reference sequence). The CDR3 runs to 13 residues.

This clonotype was seen at least ten times. The chain uses TRBV10-2 and TRBJ2-3, with TRBD1 as a possible D gene (7 bases). This CDR3 is 17 amino acids long. Germline V CDR1 and CDR2: WSHSY, SAAADI. V lost 2 bases and J 4 bases, leaving 19 bases between the germline ends. The CDR3 sequence: CASSEIGRGRLPDTQYF. In DNA form, the CDR3 reads TGCGCCAGCAGTGAGATCGGCAGGGGGAGGTTGCCAGATACGCAGTATTTT.

This clonotype showed up many times. The chain carries TRBV14 and TRBJ1-6; no clear D gene. The V gene lost 0 bases and the J gene lost 5 bases, with 5 bases spanning the gap. The germline gives CDR1 SGHDN, CDR2 FVKESK. The CDR3 covers 14 residues. The CDR3 here is CASSQEHNNSPLHF. The DNA for the CDR3 is TGTGCCAGCAGCCAAGAACATAATAATTCACCCCTCCACTTT.

In its sample, this clonotype was seen many times. The V and J genes are TRBV2 and TRBJ2-1; TRBD2 aligns across 8 bases. Looked up from germline, CDR1 is SNHLY and CDR2 is FYNNEI. The CDR3 consists of 15 residues. The J segment lost 0 bases and the V segment lost 6 bases, leaving 4 bases of the junction unmatched. The CDR3: CASSQRENSYNEQFF. In DNA form, the CDR3 reads TGTGCCAGCAGCCAGCGGGAGAACTCCTACAATGAGCAGTTCTTC.

The chain uses TRBV5-5 and TRBJ1-5; TRBD1 is a possible D gene (5 bases). The V gene's germline CDR1 is SGHKS and CDR2 YYEKEE (reference sequence). The length of the CDR3 is 15 residues. Trimming removed 2 bases from V and 4 bases from J, with 13 bases in between. The DNA for the CDR3 is TGTGCCAGCAGCTTACGGGGGGACGCAAATCAGCCCCAGCATTTT. Its translation: CASSLRGDANQPQHF.

This clonotype was seen at least ten times. The chain has TRBV29-1 and TRBJ2-3, with TRBD2 as a possible D gene (6 bases). V lost 3 bases and J 0 bases, leaving 10 bases between the germline ends. CDR1 is SQVTM, CDR2 ANQGSEA, per germline. This CDR3 comprises 14 residues. The CDR3 DNA reads as TGCAGCGTTGAGGGACTGTCGAGCACAGATACGCAGTATTTT. It specifies CSVEGLSSTDTQYF.